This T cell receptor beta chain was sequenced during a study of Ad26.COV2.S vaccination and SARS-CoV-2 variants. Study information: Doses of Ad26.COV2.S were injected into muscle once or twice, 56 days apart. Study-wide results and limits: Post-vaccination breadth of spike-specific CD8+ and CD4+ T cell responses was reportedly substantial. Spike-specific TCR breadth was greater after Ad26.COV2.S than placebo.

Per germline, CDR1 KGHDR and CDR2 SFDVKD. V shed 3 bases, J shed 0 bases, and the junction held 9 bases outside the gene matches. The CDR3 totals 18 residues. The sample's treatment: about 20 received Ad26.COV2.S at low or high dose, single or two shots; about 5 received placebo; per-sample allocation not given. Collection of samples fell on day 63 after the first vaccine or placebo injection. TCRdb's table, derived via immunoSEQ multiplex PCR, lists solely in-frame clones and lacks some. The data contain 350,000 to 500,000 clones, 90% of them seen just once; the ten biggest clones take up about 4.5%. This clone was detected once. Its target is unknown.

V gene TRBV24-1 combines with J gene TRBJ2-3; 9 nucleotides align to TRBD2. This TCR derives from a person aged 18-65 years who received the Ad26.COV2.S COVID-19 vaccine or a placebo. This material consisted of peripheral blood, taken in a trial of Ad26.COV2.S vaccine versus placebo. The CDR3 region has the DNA TGTGCCACCAGTGATAGCGAGGTAGCGGGGGCTAGCACAGATACGCAGTATTTT. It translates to CATSDSEVAGASTDTQYF.